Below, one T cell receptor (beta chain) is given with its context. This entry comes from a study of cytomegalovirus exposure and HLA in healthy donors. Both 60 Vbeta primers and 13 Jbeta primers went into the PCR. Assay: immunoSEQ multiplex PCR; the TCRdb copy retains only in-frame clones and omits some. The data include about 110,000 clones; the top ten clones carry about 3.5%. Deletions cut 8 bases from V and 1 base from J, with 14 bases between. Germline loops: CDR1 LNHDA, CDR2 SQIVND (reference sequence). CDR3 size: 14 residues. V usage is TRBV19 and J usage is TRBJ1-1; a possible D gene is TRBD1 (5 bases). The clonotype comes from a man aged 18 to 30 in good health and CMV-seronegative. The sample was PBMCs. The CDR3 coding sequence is TGTGCCAGTGGACAAGTAGGGGCGAACACTGAAGCTTTCTTT. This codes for CASGQVGANTEAFF.